The 13 T cell receptor beta chains listed next were all sequenced from one sample in a study of blood T cell repertoires in COVID-19. Measured with immunoSEQ multiplex PCR; TCRdb has only the in-frame clones, and not every one. In the table there are roughly 80,000 clones, roughly 86% of which are singletons. The specimen was peripheral blood. The receptors here all came from a human donor in a cohort sampled during active COVID-19.

The chain is built from TRBV29-1 and TRBJ2-7, with D maybe TRBD1 (5 bases). This CDR3 is 13 amino acids long. Trimming cost V 6 bases and J 4 bases, with 16 bases left between them. Germline-derived CDR1 and CDR2 are SQVTM and ANQGSEA. The CDR3 here is CSVLGQAQYEQYF. The CDR3, as DNA: TGCAGCGTGCTGGGGCAGGCCCAATACGAGCAGTACTTC.

The chain couples TRBV9 to TRBJ2-3; D unresolved. This CDR3 spans 14 amino acids. The V and J ends lost 1 base and 2 bases respectively, with 8 bases between them. CDR1 is SGDLS and CDR2 is YYNGEE in the germline V gene. CDR3 nucleotide sequence: TGTGCCAGCAGCGTAACAAGCGACACAGATACGCAGTATTTT. This encodes CASSVTSDTDTQYF.

This rearrangement joins TRBV29-1 to TRBJ2-7; D ambiguous. V shed 8 bases and J shed 6 bases, with 14 bases lying between them. The CDR3 spans 11 residues. Germline V gene sequence: CDR1 SQVTM, CDR2 ANQGSEA. The CDR3 DNA sequence: TGCAGCTTTCGAGTTGGTGGCGAGCAGTACTTC. It translates to CSFRVGGEQYF.

The chain recombines TRBV2 with TRBJ2-4; 10 nucleotides agree with TRBD1. Trimming removed 6 bases from V and 0 bases from J; junction bases left unmatched: 14. The length of the CDR3 is 19 residues. Germline CDR1 and CDR2: SNHLY and FYNNEI. The CDR3 here is CASRDGTGATHLAKNIQYF. DNA of the CDR3: TGTGCCAGCAGGGATGGGACAGGGGCAACCCATCTAGCCAAAAACATTCAGTACTTC.

The genes are TRBV2 and TRBJ2-1; TRBD1 matches 9 bases. This CDR3 comprises 13 residues. Trimming cost V 8 bases and J 8 bases; bases outside gene matches: 7. Germline CDR1 and CDR2: SNHLY and FYNNEI. CDR3: CASGGQGIYEQFF. The CDR3 nucleotides are TGTGCCAGCGGAGGACAGGGGATTTATGAGCAGTTCTTC.

This chain uses TRBV5-1 with TRBJ1-6, with TRBD1 identical over 7 bases. CDR3 length: 16 amino acids. V dropped 2 bases and J dropped 7; count of bases not matched to a gene: 9. Germline values: CDR1 SGHRS, CDR2 YFSETQ. CDR3 residues: CASSLDRELRNSPLHF. CDR3 DNA sequence: TGCGCCAGCAGCTTAGACAGGGAACTTAGAAATTCACCCCTCCACTTT.

The chain combines TRBV9 with TRBJ2-1; 8 nucleotides match TRBD2. CDR3 length: 14 amino acids. The trim removed 7 bases at V and 10 bases at J, leaving 13 bases unmatched. Germline CDR1 SGDLS, CDR2 YYNGEE. CDR3 coding DNA: TGTGCCAGCCAGCGGGCTAGCGGGCTTGGGGAGCAGTTCTTC. This codes for CASQRASGLGEQFF. The complete variable domain, with remaining parts taken from reference TRBV9 and TRBJ2-1, reads DSGVTQTPKHLITATGQRVTLRCSPRSGDLSVYWYQQSLDQGLQFLIQYYNGEERAKGNILERFSAQQFPDLHSELNLSSLELGDSALYFCASQRASGLGEQFFGPGTRLTVL.

The chain uses TRBV28 and TRBJ2-6, with D tentatively TRBD2 (7 bases). Germline-derived CDR1 and CDR2 are MDHEN and SYDVKM. With 6 bases removed from V and 2 bases from J, the gap between germline ends came to 14 bases. This CDR3 spans 16 amino acids. The CDR3 sequence is CASSRGGGAGANVLTF. DNA of the CDR3: TGTGCCAGCAGCCGCGGCGGGGGCGCTGGGGCCAACGTCCTGACTTTC.

J is TRBJ1-4 and V is TRBV23-1, with a weak D call TRBD1 (6 bases). TRBV23-1 is marked as an open reading frame, function uncertain. Deletions cut 8 bases from V and 0 bases from J, with 19 bases between. The CDR3 length is 17 residues. The CDR3 loop reads CASENRVPPATNEKLFF. Here the CDR3 DNA reads TGCGCCAGCGAAAACAGGGTGCCGCCTGCAACTAATGAAAAACTGTTTTTT.

The chain links TRBV5-6 to TRBJ2-2; 8 nucleotides agree with TRBD1. J lost 8 bases, V lost 3 bases, and 15 bases had no gene match. From germline, CDR1 is SGHDT and CDR2 YYEEEE. The CDR3 is 17 residues long. The CDR3 loop reads CASSSLGQGQARGELFF. CDR3 bases: TGTGCCAGCAGCTCCCTCGGACAGGGTCAAGCAAGGGGGGAGCTGTTTTTT.

The CDR3 DNA sequence: TGTGCCAGCGGACAGCAGAACACTGAAGCTTTCTTT. This encodes CASGQQNTEAFF. The chain links TRBV2 to TRBJ1-1; D perhaps matches TRBD1 (6 bases). From germline, CDR1 is SNHLY and CDR2 FYNNEI. V was shortened by 8 bases and J by 1 base, with 8 bases between the two germline ends. The CDR3 runs to 12 residues.

This chain connects TRBV2 to TRBJ2-1, with 14 nucleotides matching TRBD2. Germline V gene sequence: CDR1 SNHLY, CDR2 FYNNEI. V dropped 7 bases and J dropped 14; count of bases not matched to a gene: 4. The CDR3 has 12 amino acids. This CDR3 is CASNRLAGGKFF. In DNA form, the CDR3 reads TGTGCCAGCAATAGACTAGCGGGGGGGAAGTTCTTC. The whole variable domain, remainder taken from reference TRBV2 and TRBJ2-1, is EPEVTQTPSHQVTQMGQEVILRCVPISNHLYFYWYRQILGQKVEFLVSFYNNEISEKSEIFDDQFSVERPDGSNFTLKIRSTKLEDSAMYFCASNRLAGGKFFGPGTRLTVL.

CDR3 sequence: CAWSRGANTQYF. DNA for the CDR3: TGTGCCTGGAGTCGCGGGGCAAATACGCAGTATTTT. V and J are TRBV30 and TRBJ2-3, with D tentatively TRBD2 (6 bases). Germline V gene sequence: CDR1 GTSNPN, CDR2 SVGIG (reference sequence). The V and J ends lost 2 bases and 7 bases respectively, with 10 bases between them. This CDR3 is built from 12 residues. Variable domain in full (rest from reference TRBV30 and TRBJ2-3): SQTIHQWPATLVQPVGSPLSLECTVEGTSNPNLYWYRQAAGRGLQLLFYSVGIGQISSEVPQNLSASRPQDRQFILSSKKLLLSDSGFYLCAWSRGANTQYFGPGTRLTVL.